These 26 T cell receptor beta chains were sequenced from one sample in a study of early T cells in non-severe SARS-CoV-2 infection. TCRdb used MiXCR to reprocess the 5' RACE reads, holding one entry per CDR3 protein. The sample has some 75,000 distinct CDR3 sequences, around 15% seen once. Sample: whole blood. These receptor sequences come from an adult who was a healthcare worker with PCR-confirmed SARS-CoV-2 infection or an uninfected control (not recorded which).

V and J are TRBV28 and TRBJ2-6, with a tentative D call TRBD1 (6 bases). This CDR3 comprises 13 residues. The germline gives CDR1 MDHEN, CDR2 SYDVKM. CDR3 region: CGTAYSGANVLTF. Here the CDR3 DNA reads TGTGGGACAGCTTATTCTGGGGCCAACGTCCTGACTTTC.

This chain connects TRBV6-2 or TRBV6-3 to TRBJ2-1; D gene ambiguous. Germline V gene sequence: CDR1 MNHEY, CDR2 SVGEGT. With 6 bases removed from V and 5 bases from J, the gap between germline ends came to 11 bases. This CDR3 region has 13 residues. The CDR3: CASREPTHNEQFF. CDR3 sequence (DNA): TGTGCCAGCAGGGAGCCAACGCACAATGAGCAGTTCTTC.

This clonotype was observed many times. V is TRBV29-1 and J is TRBJ2-3, with D hard to call. V lost 1 base to trimming and J lost 3 bases, with 8 bases between them. Germline CDR1 reads SQVTM; CDR2 reads ANQGSEA. The CDR3 spans 13 residues. CDR3 sequence reads: CSVEGLRTDTQYF. The CDR3 nucleotides are TGCAGCGTTGAAGGCCTGAGAACAGATACGCAGTATTTT.

The chain combines TRBV20-1 with TRBJ1-2; D may be TRBD1 (5 bases). Per the germline V gene, CDR1 is DFQATT and CDR2 is SNEGSKA (reference sequence). V was clipped by 1 base and J by 2 bases, with 8 bases between them. This CDR3 contains 13 residues. The CDR3 nucleotides are TGCAGTGCTAGAGGTTCAGGGAACTATGGCTACACCTTC. Amino acids: CSARGSGNYGYTF.

With regard to this clonotype: Without the conserved terminal phenylalanine or tryptophan, this CDR3 likely stems from a read error. The limits of the CDR3 on the DNA are not certain, so only TCRdb's listed CDR3 is given. This rearrangement joins TRBV18 to TRBJ2-5; the table's D call, TRBD2, has no DNA check behind it. Looked up from germline, CDR1 is KGHSH and CDR2 is LQKENI. The CDR3 is 11 amino acids long, termini counted. The CDR3 spells CASSQNRLALV.

The chain recombines TRBV5-8 with TRBJ2-5; D perhaps matches TRBD2 (6 bases). There are 15 residues in the CDR3. Germline V gene lookup returns CDR1 SGHTS and CDR2 YDEGEE. V gave up 3 bases and J gave up 1 base, with 13 bases separating them. CDR3: CASSSNFGGQETQYF. For the CDR3, the DNA is TGTGCCAGCAGCTCAAACTTCGGGGGCCAAGAGACCCAGTACTTC.

This clonotype was counted only a few times. The chain carries TRBV5-1 and TRBJ2-3; D is unclear. The V end was cut by 1 base, the J end by 4 bases, with 10 bases between. Germline V gene sequence: CDR1 SGHRS, CDR2 YFSETQ. The CDR3 length is 14 residues. CDR3 sequence reads: CASSLKSPADTQYF. The CDR3 DNA reads as TGCGCCAGCAGCTTGAAGTCCCCGGCAGATACGCAGTATTTT.

The rearrangement joins TRBV7-9 to TRBJ2-1; 14 nucleotides agree with TRBD2. The CDR3 is 13 amino acids. The trim removed 5 bases at V and 12 bases at J, leaving 3 bases unmatched. The germline V gene encodes CDR1 SEHNR and CDR2 FQNEAQ (reference sequence). The CDR3 loop is CASSPGLAGGQFF. The CDR3 nucleotides are TGTGCCAGCAGCCCAGGACTAGCGGGGGGGCAGTTCTTC. Complete variable domain (other parts from reference TRBV7-9 and TRBJ2-1): DTGVSQNPRHKITKRGQNVTFRCDPISEHNRLYWYRQTLGQGPEFLTYFQNEAQLEKSRLLSDRFSAERPKGSFSTLEIQRTEQGDSAMYLCASSPGLAGGQFFGPGTRLTVL.

V gene TRBV7-2 combines with J gene TRBJ1-6; 11 bases fit TRBD1. The V gene's germline CDR1 is SGHTA and CDR2 FQGNSA. With V trimmed by 4 bases and J by 8 bases, 10 bases remained unmatched. The CDR3 is made up of 17 amino acids. CDR3 in DNA: TGTGCCAGCAGCTCGGACAGGGGGCGAAGGAATTATTCACCCCTCCACTTT. Its protein product is CASSSDRGRRNYSPLHF.

This clonotype was observed a handful of times. J is TRBJ2-1 and V is TRBV20-1, with TRBD1 identical over 7 bases. Looked up from germline, CDR1 is DFQATT and CDR2 is SNEGSKA (reference sequence). Germline trimming cut 4 bases from V and 12 bases from J; bases unmatched to any gene: 6. The CDR3 is 11 residues long. The CDR3 region has the DNA TGCAGTGCTACCAGGCGACAGGGGCAGTTCTTC. As protein: CSATRRQGQFF.

There are a few counts of this clonotype. This chain links TRBV20-1 with TRBJ2-3, with 13 bases identical to TRBD2. Germline V CDR1 and CDR2: DFQATT, SNEGSKA (reference sequence). There are 14 residues in the CDR3. The CDR3 DNA follows: TGCAGCAGACTAGCGGGGGGATCCGAGGTGACGCAGTATTTT. Amino acid sequence: CSRLAGGSEVTQYF.

The table lists this clonotype with many counts. CDR3 bases: TGTGCCAGCAGCTTAGGTGGGGGCCCTGCAAATGAGCAGTTCTTC. This codes for CASSLGGGPANEQFF. V is TRBV7-6 and J is TRBJ2-1, with D possibly matching TRBD1 (6 bases). CDR1 is SGHVS, CDR2 FNYEAQ, per germline. The CDR3 covers 15 residues. Trimming removed 1 base at V and 7 bases at J, with 14 bases between.

The J gene is TRBJ2-7, the V gene TRBV7-2; D call uncertain. The V end lost 3 bases, the J end lost 5 bases, and 8 bases lay between the germline ends. Germline CDR1 SGHTA, CDR2 FQGNSA. CDR3 length equals 12 residues. In DNA, the CDR3 is TGTGCCAGCAGCTTCGCTAGAAACGAGCAGTACTTC. Residues: CASSFARNEQYF.

This clonotype was counted at least ten times. The chain couples TRBV7-2 to TRBJ1-1, with no clear D. Between the trimmed V and J ends, which lost 1 base and 4 bases, there was a span of 10 bases. CDR1 SGHTA and CDR2 FQGNSA come from the germline V gene. The length of the CDR3 is 14 residues. In nucleotides, the CDR3 is TGTGCCAGCAGCTTAGTTCACGGCAGCACTGAAGCTTTCTTT. It encodes CASSLVHGSTEAFF.

This clonotype has at least ten counts. The V gene is TRBV18, the J gene TRBJ1-2, with TRBD1 identical over 8 bases. The CDR3 loop spans 15 amino acids. CDR1 and CDR2 (germline): KGHSH, LQKENI. The junction had 20 bases not matched to a gene; V was cut back by 6 bases and J by 14 bases. The CDR3 bases are TGTGCCAGCTCGCAGGCCCGGACAGGGCCCCTCAGTGGGACCTTC. It specifies CASSQARTGPLSGTF.

With regard to this clonotype: Just one base apart from a much larger clone, this may be a read error. V and J are TRBV7-6 and TRBJ2-1, with TRBD2 as a possible D gene (6 bases). Germline CDR1 is SGHVS and CDR2 is FNYEAQ. The CDR3 loop spans 18 amino acids. Here the CDR3 reads CASSPSRVPGDSYSEQFF. The CDR3 DNA sequence: TGTGCCAGCAGCCCTAGCAGAGTGCCGGGGGACTCCTACAGTGAGCAGTTCTTC.

This clonotype was counted a few times. J is TRBJ2-3 and V is TRBV7-2; D might be TRBD1 or TRBD2, each matching 5 bases. The CDR3 sequence is 12 residues long. Germline V gene lookup returns CDR1 SGHTA and CDR2 FQGNSA. V was shortened by 5 bases and J by 4 bases, with 7 bases between the two germline ends. CDR3 region: CASSRGADTQYF. The CDR3, as DNA: TGTGCCAGCAGCCGGGGCGCAGATACGCAGTATTTT.

The chain is built from TRBV30 and TRBJ1-1; D gene ambiguous. With 0 bases removed from V and 1 base from J, the gap between germline ends came to 6 bases. In germline, CDR1 is GTSNPN, CDR2 SVGIG (reference sequence). The CDR3 spans 13 residues. This CDR3 is CAWSVIRNTEAFF. CDR3 nucleotide sequence: TGTGCCTGGAGTGTAATACGGAACACTGAAGCTTTCTTT.

This clonotype was recorded at least ten times. The chain is built from TRBV29-1 and TRBJ2-5; possible D gene TRBD1, 5 bases. This CDR3 has 11 residues. CDR1 and CDR2 (germline): SQVTM, ANQGSEA. The V end lost 8 bases, the J end lost 5 bases, and 12 bases lay between the germline ends. The CDR3 reads CSSQGEETQYF. The CDR3 nucleotides read TGCAGCTCCCAGGGTGAGGAGACCCAGTACTTC. The full variable domain, completed using reference TRBV29-1 and TRBJ2-5, is SAVISQKPSRDICQRGTSLTIQCQVDSQVTMMFWYRQQPGQSLTLIATANQGSEATYESGFVIDKFPISRPNLTFSTLTVSNMSPEDSSIYLCSSQGEETQYFGPGTRLLVL.

This clonotype was seen more than once but under ten times. This chain joins TRBV11-2 and TRBJ2-5; D may be TRBD2 (6 bases). Trimming cost V 5 bases and J 5 bases, with 21 bases left between them. CDR1 and CDR2 (germline): SGHAT, FQNNGV. This CDR3 is built from 16 residues. The CDR3 DNA reads as TGTGCCAGCAGCAGTAGCCTCCTAGCGCCGGGGGAGACCCAGTACTTC. Protein sequence: CASSSSLLAPGETQYF.

In this sample, this clonotype turned up a few times. The chain carries TRBV6-2 or TRBV6-3 and TRBJ1-2; no clear D. From germline, CDR1 is MNHEY and CDR2 SVGEGT. Trimming took 8 bases from V and 4 from J, leaving 17 bases between them. The CDR3 sequence is 14 residues long. The CDR3 region has the DNA TGTGCCAGCCAGAACCCCGGACGGGGCTATGGCTACACCTTC. It codes for CASQNPGRGYGYTF.

This clonotype has ten or more counts. The chain recombines TRBV20-1 with TRBJ1-1; 7 bases fit TRBD1. From germline, CDR1 is DFQATT and CDR2 SNEGSKA (reference sequence). Trimming took 6 bases from V and 0 from J; bases not matched to a gene: 7. The CDR3 loop spans 14 amino acids. CDR3 nucleotides: TGCAGTGCCCCCCGACAGGGTATGAACACTGAAGCTTTCTTT. Its translation is CSAPRQGMNTEAFF.

The chain recombines TRBV30 with TRBJ2-3; D call uncertain. CDR3 size: 12 residues. Germline V gene sequence: CDR1 GTSNPN, CDR2 SVGIG (reference sequence). The V and J ends lost 5 bases and 1 base respectively, with 7 bases between them. The CDR3 spells CAWSFGTDTQYF. CDR3 DNA: TGTGCCTGGTCCTTTGGCACAGATACGCAGTATTTT. Full variable domain (missing parts from reference TRBV30 and TRBJ2-3): SQTIHQWPATLVQPVGSPLSLECTVEGTSNPNLYWYRQAAGRGLQLLFYSVGIGQISSEVPQNLSASRPQDRQFILSSKKLLLSDSGFYLCAWSFGTDTQYFGPGTRLTVL.

This clonotype occurred many times. V is TRBV7-9 and J is TRBJ2-5; D could derive from TRBD1 or TRBD2 (5 bases each). The CDR3 sequence is 15 residues long. Germline CDR1 SEHNR, CDR2 FQNEAQ (reference sequence). The germline V and J ends were trimmed by 5 bases and 3 bases, with 16 bases remaining between them. The CDR3, as DNA: TGTGCCAGCAGCCCTAGAGGGGCAGAGAAAGAGACCCAGTACTTC. It encodes CASSPRGAEKETQYF.

The chain carries TRBV11-2 and TRBJ2-1, with D possibly being TRBD1 or TRBD2 (7 bases each). The ends were cut back, 7 bases at V and 6 bases at J, with 19 bases in the middle. The CDR3 is 15 amino acids. Germline CDR1 SGHAT, CDR2 FQNNGV. Here the CDR3 DNA reads TGTGCCAGCACCGCGGCAGGGGGGGCGACCAATGAGCAGTTCTTC. Its translation is CASTAAGGATNEQFF. Looking up the rest from reference TRBV11-2 and TRBJ2-1 gives the full variable domain: EAGVAQSPRYKIIEKRQSVAFWCNPISGHATLYWYQQILGQGPKLLIQFQNNGVVDDSQLPKDRFSAERLKGVDSTLKIQPAKLEDSAVYLCASTAAGGATNEQFFGPGTRLTVL.

This clonotype was detected many times. J is TRBJ2-1 and V is TRBV14; possible D gene TRBD1, 5 bases. Per the germline V gene, CDR1 is SGHDN and CDR2 is FVKESK. V lost 4 bases and J 5 bases, leaving 12 bases between the germline ends. The CDR3 runs to 14 residues. The CDR3 nucleotides read TGTGCCAGCAGCCCCGTAGGGGCCCACAATGAGCAGTTCTTC. As protein: CASSPVGAHNEQFF.